This T cell receptor beta chain is drawn from a study of shared clonotypes between healthy human individuals. Donors were healthy HIV-negative adults without recently reported acute infections or vaccinations. Memory CD4+ cells were the fraction left after CD45RA+ naive selection. This CDR3 is 19 amino acids long. V lost 4 bases and J lost 3; bases outside the gene matches: 17. The germline V gene encodes CDR1 MDHEN and CDR2 SYDVKM. Data came from immunoSEQ multiplex PCR; TCRdb stores just in-frame clones and leaves some out. In the table there are more than 550,000 clones, 72% of which are singletons.

Material: memory CD4+ T cells sorted from blood. This sample's subset: CD45RA-negative fraction. This chain links TRBV28 with TRBJ2-4; 8 bases match TRBD2. This TCR derives from a woman in her twenties or thirties in good health. This CDR3 reads CASSSPSFGGRSRKNIQYF. DNA for the CDR3: TGTGCCAGCAGTTCTCCGTCCTTTGGCGGGAGGTCGCGCAAAAACATTCAGTACTTC.